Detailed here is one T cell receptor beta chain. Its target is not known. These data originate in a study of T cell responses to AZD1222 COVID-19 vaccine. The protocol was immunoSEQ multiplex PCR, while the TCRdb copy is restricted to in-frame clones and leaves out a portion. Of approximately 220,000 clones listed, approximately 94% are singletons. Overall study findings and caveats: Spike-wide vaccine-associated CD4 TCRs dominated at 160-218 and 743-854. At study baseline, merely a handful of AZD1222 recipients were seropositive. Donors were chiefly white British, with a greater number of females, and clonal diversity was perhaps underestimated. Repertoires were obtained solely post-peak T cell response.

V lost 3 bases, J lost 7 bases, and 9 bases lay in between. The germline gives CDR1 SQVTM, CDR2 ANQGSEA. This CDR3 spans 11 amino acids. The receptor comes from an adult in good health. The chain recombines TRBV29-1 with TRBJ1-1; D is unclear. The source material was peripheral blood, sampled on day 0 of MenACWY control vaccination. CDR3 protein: CSVDEALEAFF. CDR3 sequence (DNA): TGCAGCGTTGATGAAGCGCTTGAAGCTTTCTTT.